This T cell receptor beta chain came from a study of T cells after yellow fever vaccination. Study-level results: A secondary response was less intense yet reached its peak sooner, at day 5 versus 15.

Trimming cost V 0 bases and J 5 bases, with 14 bases left between them. Germline V gives CDR1 MNHEY, CDR2 SVGEGT. CDR3 size: 15 residues. This clonotype has more than one count but fewer than ten. The antigen remains undetermined. MiXCR, run by TCRdb on the 5' RACE reads, gives a single entry per CDR3 protein. The profile shows about 630,000 distinct CDR3 sequences, 10% to 15% of them singletons. The rearrangement links TRBV6-2 or TRBV6-3 to TRBJ2-7, with D tentatively TRBD2 (7 bases). The specimen was PBMCs, collected on the day of the yellow fever booster vaccination. This sequence originates from a man in his thirties or forties who received the YFV17D yellow fever vaccine. The CDR3 protein is CASSYSGRGAHEQYF. The CDR3, as DNA: TGTGCCAGCAGTTACTCAGGTCGGGGGGCCCACGAGCAGTACTTC.